These 19 T cell receptor beta chains originate from one sample sequenced in a study of blood T cell repertoires in COVID-19. Generated by immunoSEQ multiplex PCR, the TCRdb table keeps only in-frame clones and is missing some. The data contain over 150,000 clones, approximately 87% of them singletons. The sample was peripheral blood. The receptors originated from a woman between 70 and 85 years old with COVID-19, enrolled during active disease.

Only one count was recorded for this clone. The rearrangement joins TRBV29-1 to TRBJ1-3; 8 bases fit TRBD1. CDR1 and CDR2 from the germline V gene are SQVTM and ANQGSEA. V was pared by 3 bases and J by 3 bases, with 4 bases of the junction left unmatched. The CDR3 covers 14 residues. CDR3: CSVDDRGYGNTIYF. In DNA form, the CDR3 reads TGCAGCGTTGATGACAGGGGATATGGAAACACCATATATTTT.

The chain recombines TRBV6-5 with TRBJ1-2; D is undetermined. CDR1 and CDR2 from the germline V gene are MNHEY and SVGAGI. The CDR3 has 15 residues. V was clipped by 8 bases and J by 4 bases, with 20 bases between them. CDR3 nucleotide sequence: TGTGCCAGCTTCACACCGGGGTTGTTTGGCTATGGCTACACCTTC. This translates into CASFTPGLFGYGYTF.

Only a few counts were recorded for this clone. The rearrangement uses TRBV4-1 and TRBJ1-5, with D unresolved. V shed 1 base and J shed 4 bases, with 11 bases lying between them. The CDR3 runs 15 residues. Germline-derived CDR1 and CDR2 are MGHRA and YSYEKL. The CDR3 loop is CASSQGLGGNQPQHF. CDR3 in DNA: TGCGCCAGCAGCCAAGGGCTGGGCGGGAATCAGCCCCAGCATTTT.

The CDR3 DNA follows: TGTGCCAGCAGTTTCCACGGACAGGGGGCGTCTTTTGGGGCCAACGTCCTGACTTTC. Translating gives CASSFHGQGASFGANVLTF. The chain combines TRBV27 with TRBJ2-6, with TRBD1 matching over 11 bases. Germline-derived CDR1 and CDR2 are MNHEY and SMNVEV (reference sequence). Trimming took 3 bases from V and 3 from J; bases not matched to a gene: 10. This CDR3 comprises 19 residues.

This sequence joins TRBV19 and TRBJ2-6; no clear D. The CDR3 sequence is 18 residues long. Trimming left V 7 bases short and J 0 bases short, with 19 bases between. Germline CDR1 LNHDA, CDR2 SQIVND (reference sequence). The DNA of the CDR3 is TGTGCCAGTACCCCGAGACACACTCCCGACTCTGGGGCCAACGTCCTGACTTTC. Residues: CASTPRHTPDSGANVLTF.

V gene TRBV11-2 combines with J gene TRBJ2-5, with TRBD2 identical over 8 bases. The V gene's germline CDR1 is SGHAT and CDR2 FQNNGV. V shed 3 bases, J shed 2 bases, and the junction held 8 bases outside the gene matches. This CDR3 is built from 16 residues. CDR3 DNA: TGTGCCAGCAGCTTTAACCCAGGACTAGCACAAGAGACCCAGTACTTC. It yields the protein CASSFNPGLAQETQYF.

This chain joins TRBV27 and TRBJ2-1, with 7 bases that match TRBD2. The germline V gene has CDR1 MNHEY and CDR2 SMNVEV (reference sequence). The CDR3 covers 14 residues. J was trimmed by 1 base and V by 7 bases; bases with no gene match: 4. CDR3 in DNA: TGTGCCAGCAAGCCAGCGGGATCCTACAATGAGCAGTTCTTC. This codes for CASKPAGSYNEQFF.

CDR3 in amino acids: CASSPQENTEAFF. The CDR3 DNA reads as TGTGCCAGCAGTCCACAGGAGAACACTGAAGCTTTCTTT. The chain recombines TRBV6-2 or TRBV6-3 with TRBJ1-1; the D gene is possibly TRBD1 (5 bases). V was clipped by 5 bases and J by 1 base, with 8 bases between them. Per the germline V gene, CDR1 is MNHEY and CDR2 is SVGEGT. The CDR3 consists of 13 residues.

The rearrangement joins TRBV5-6 to TRBJ2-3; 11 positions agree with TRBD2. Trimming took 4 bases from V and 0 from J; bases not matched to a gene: 7. Germline V gene data show CDR1 as SGHDT and CDR2 as YYEEEE. The CDR3 covers 17 residues. DNA of the CDR3: TGTGCCAGCAGCCACCTGACTAGCGGGAAAAGCACAGATACGCAGTATTTT. Its translation: CASSHLTSGKSTDTQYF.

CDR3 bases: TGTGCCAGCAGTTGGGCCTTCTCTGGAAACACCATATATTTT. This codes for CASSWAFSGNTIYF. The rearrangement joins TRBV5-6 to TRBJ1-3; D not certain. Germline CDR1 and CDR2: SGHDT and YYEEEE. Trimming stripped 5 bases from V and 0 bases from J, with 9 bases between. The CDR3 length is 14 residues.

The V and J genes are TRBV12-3 or TRBV12-4 and TRBJ2-3; perhaps TRBD1 as D (5 bases). V lost 4 bases and J lost 5, with 10 bases in between. This CDR3 has 13 residues. The DNA of the CDR3 is TGTGCCAGCAGTTCGTCAGGGTTAGATACGCAGTATTTT. Its translation is CASSSSGLDTQYF.

This chain joins TRBV30 and TRBJ1-1, with a tentative D call TRBD1 (5 bases). From germline, CDR1 is GTSNPN and CDR2 SVGIG (reference sequence). Trimming removed 4 bases from V and 5 bases from J, with 14 bases in between. The CDR3 runs to 13 residues. CDR3 in DNA: TGTGCCTGGAACTGGGGCTTGGGGACTGAAGCTTTCTTT. Its protein is CAWNWGLGTEAFF.

This chain links TRBV27 with TRBJ1-2; D call uncertain. CDR3 length: 12 amino acids. V was shortened by 6 bases and J by 4 bases, with 9 bases between the two germline ends. Germline V gene lookup returns CDR1 MNHEY and CDR2 SMNVEV (reference sequence). CDR3 residues: CASRGAGYGYTF. DNA for the CDR3: TGTGCCAGCAGGGGTGCGGGCTATGGCTACACCTTC.

The rearrangement uses TRBV19 and TRBJ1-2, with a possible D match to TRBD1 (5 bases). CDR1 and CDR2 from the germline V gene are LNHDA and SQIVND (reference sequence). The CDR3 sequence is 13 residues long. V was trimmed by 4 bases and J by 3 bases, leaving 9 bases between them. The CDR3 DNA is TGTGCCAGTAGTAGGACAACCCACTATGGCTACACCTTC. Encoded protein: CASSRTTHYGYTF.

This chain joins TRBV4-1 and TRBJ1-2, with D hard to call. This CDR3 is 15 amino acids long. The germline CDR1 and CDR2 sequences are MGHRA and YSYEKL. The V gene lost 1 base and the J gene lost 4 bases, with 13 bases spanning the gap. CDR3: CASSQGEREGYGYTF. The CDR3 coding sequence is TGCGCCAGCAGCCAAGGGGAGAGGGAGGGCTATGGCTACACCTTC.

The CDR3 region has the DNA TGTGCCAGCAATAAAGCGGGAGGGGAGATCTACGAGCAGTACTTC. Its translation is CASNKAGGEIYEQYF. The rearrangement uses TRBV28 and TRBJ2-7, with TRBD2 identical over 10 bases. CDR3 length: 15 amino acids. J lost 3 bases, V lost 7 bases, and 9 bases had no gene match. Germline assignment: CDR1 MDHEN and CDR2 SYDVKM.

This chain uses TRBV5-1 with TRBJ2-3, with TRBD2 identical over 10 bases. V trimming: 6 bases; J trimming: 2 bases; junction bases outside the gene matches: 6. The length of the CDR3 is 15 residues. Per the germline V gene, CDR1 is SGHRS and CDR2 is YFSETQ. The chain's CDR3 is CASTRTSGTTDTQYF. The DNA for the CDR3 is TGCGCCAGCACCCGGACTAGCGGAACCACAGATACGCAGTATTTT.

The chain has TRBV2 and TRBJ1-1; weak D call: TRBD1 (5 bases). The CDR3 totals 14 residues. CDR1 and CDR2 (germline): SNHLY, FYNNEI. V lost 11 bases to trimming and J lost 0 bases, with 16 bases between them. The CDR3 region is CAGYGGLMNTEAFF. The CDR3 bases are TGTGCCGGATACGGGGGTCTTATGAACACTGAAGCTTTCTTT.

The chain is built from TRBV30 and TRBJ1-2, with D perhaps TRBD1 (5 bases). The germline V gene has CDR1 GTSNPN and CDR2 SVGIG (reference sequence). The germline V and J ends were trimmed by 0 bases and 2 bases, with 13 bases remaining between them. CDR3 length: 15 residues. Written as DNA, the CDR3 is TGTGCCTGGAGTGTAAAAGGGGTTTTGAACTATGGCTACACCTTC. Its translation: CAWSVKGVLNYGYTF.